This T cell receptor beta chain was documented in a study of cytomegalovirus exposure and HLA in healthy donors. Points on this clone: Its specificity is unknown.

Trimming at V came to 4 bases and at J to 2 bases, leaving 13 bases not matched to a gene. The CDR3 has 17 residues. CDR1 is SGHTS, CDR2 YDEGEE, per germline. Study-level results: A likely sequencing artifact accounted for one observed cluster of highly shared sequence variants.

Amplification used 60 Vbeta primers and 13 Jbeta primers. Authors' methods: Roughly 11 million shared chains were among the about 80 million unique TCR beta chains that a later analysis counted. Clones were sequenced by immunoSEQ multiplex PCR, and TCRdb holds only the in-frame ones, with some missing. V and J calls and clone size are as listed in that table; D and trimming were resolved from the DNA. The sample contains around 90,000 clones, 55% to 65% of which appear only once. Sequenced: PBMCs. This TCR was recovered from a human donor in good health. The chain links TRBV5-8 to TRBJ2-3; TRBD2 matches 7 bases. CDR3 region: CASSTLPGAGNTDTQYF. The CDR3 DNA follows: TGTGCCAGCAGCACCCTCCCGGGAGCGGGGAACACAGATACGCAGTATTTT. Full variable domain (remainder filled in from reference TRBV5-8 and TRBJ2-3): EAGVTQSPTHLIKTRGQQATLRCSPISGHTSVYWYQQALGLGLQFLLWYDEGEERNRGNFPPRFSGRQFPNYSSELNVNALELEDSALYLCASSTLPGAGNTDTQYFGPGTRLTVL.